What follows are 21 T cell receptor beta chains derived from one specimen sequenced in a study of T-cell reconstitution after alpha-beta-depleted transplantation in children. Preparing the TCRbeta library involved the use of unique molecular identifiers. TCRdb reanalysed the PCR reads using MiXCR and keeps one entry per CDR3 protein. The sample carries fewer than 250,000 distinct CDR3 sequences, under 9.5% recorded once. This specimen consisted of PBMCs, mostly from graft donor cells, obtained 180 days after TCRalphabeta/CD19-depleted stem cell transplant. Receptors originate from a male patient between 10 and 17 years old who had a stem cell transplant for acute lymphoblastic leukemia, so the T cells may come from the graft donor.

This clonotype has at least ten counts. The chain links TRBV9 to TRBJ2-7; D unresolved. Trimming removed 4 bases at V and 7 bases at J, with 15 bases between. The CDR3 covers 13 residues. In germline, CDR1 is SGDLS, CDR2 YYNGEE. Here the CDR3 reads CASSPGWGREQYF. In nucleotides, the CDR3 is TGTGCCAGCAGCCCCGGGTGGGGTAGGGAGCAGTACTTC. Supplemented by reference TRBV9 and TRBJ2-7, the full variable domain reads DSGVTQTPKHLITATGQRVTLRCSPRSGDLSVYWYQQSLDQGLQFLIQYYNGEERAKGNILERFSAQQFPDLHSELNLSSLELGDSALYFCASSPGWGREQYFGPGTRLTVT.

About this clonotype: A much larger clone differs by one base, so this may be a read error. The chain has TRBV28 and TRBJ2-7; D may be TRBD1 (6 bases). Germline values: CDR1 MDHEN, CDR2 SYDVKM. The CDR3 has 12 amino acids. The CDR3 spells CARSLLGGEQYF. The CDR3 DNA reads as TGTGCCAGAAGTTTATTAGGGGGCGAGCAGTACTTC.

This clonotype was picked up many times. The chain couples TRBV12-3 or TRBV12-4 to TRBJ1-2; D remains unclear. V gave up 6 bases and J gave up 5 bases, with 13 bases separating them. CDR3 size: 13 residues. The CDR3 DNA reads as TGTGCCAGCAGACCCTCCTCGGGATATGGCTACACCTTC. This gives the protein CASRPSSGYGYTF.

The chain couples TRBV5-1 to TRBJ2-3; 7 bases agree with TRBD2. This CDR3 spans 16 amino acids. The junction had 6 bases not matched to a gene; V was cut back by 0 bases and J by 2 bases. The V gene's germline CDR1 is SGHRS and CDR2 YFSETQ. DNA for the CDR3: TGCGCCAGCAGCTTGGGGGGGGGGAGACTCACAGATACGCAGTATTTT. It codes for CASSLGGGRLTDTQYF. The whole variable domain, remainder taken from reference TRBV5-1 and TRBJ2-3, is KAGVTQTPRYLIKTRGQQVTLSCSPISGHRSVSWYQQTPGQGLQFLFEYFSETQRNKGNFPGRFSGRQFSNSRSEMNVSTLELGDSALYLCASSLGGGRLTDTQYFGPGTRLTVL.

This clonotype was detected ten times or more. V and J are TRBV2 and TRBJ2-5, with D perhaps given as TRBD1 or TRBD2 (5 bases each). The germline V gene has CDR1 SNHLY and CDR2 FYNNEI. This CDR3 comprises 15 residues. V gave up 6 bases and J gave up 4 bases, with 18 bases separating them. The CDR3 DNA reads as TGTGCCAGCAGCACGGGACCAACCCCGGGAGAGACCCAGTACTTC. Translation: CASSTGPTPGETQYF. Drawing the rest from reference TRBV2 and TRBJ2-5, the complete variable domain is EPEVTQTPSHQVTQMGQEVILRCVPISNHLYFYWYRQILGQKVEFLVSFYNNEISEKSEIFDDQFSVERPDGSNFTLKIRSTKLEDSAMYFCASSTGPTPGETQYFGPGTRLLVL.

About this clonotype itself: This may be a read error: a much more frequent sequence differs by one nucleotide. The chain recombines TRBV28 with TRBJ2-7; D possibly corresponds to TRBD2 (5 bases). The V gene lost 4 bases and the J gene lost 0 bases, with 16 bases spanning the gap. The CDR3 is made up of 16 amino acids. Looked up from germline, CDR1 is MDHEN and CDR2 is SYDVKM. The CDR3 DNA is TGTGCCAGCAGTTACCCGAGGGAGAGATACTCCTACGAGCAGTACTTC. Its translation is CASSYPRERYSYEQYF. The whole variable domain, remainder taken from reference TRBV28 and TRBJ2-7, is DVKVTQSSRYLVKRTGEKVFLECVQDMDHENMFWYRQDPGLGLRLIYFSYDVKMKEKGDIPEGYSVSREKKERFSLILESASTNQTSMYLCASSYPRERYSYEQYFGPGTRLTVT.

In its sample, this clonotype was seen many times. V is TRBV19 and J is TRBJ2-1, with 9 positions matching TRBD2. V shed 7 bases and J 5 bases; nucleotides not matched to a gene: 9. The length of the CDR3 is 15 residues. Germline CDR1 LNHDA, CDR2 SQIVND (reference sequence). The CDR3 DNA sequence: TGTGCCAGTACCCCTTGGGCTAGCGGGAACAATGAGCAGTTCTTC. Its protein is CASTPWASGNNEQFF.

This clonotype has a count of ten or more. The chain is built from TRBV6-1 and TRBJ2-7, with D unresolved. V was trimmed by 10 bases and J by 4 bases, leaving 11 bases between them. The germline gives CDR1 MNHNS, CDR2 SASEGT. This CDR3 is 11 amino acids long. The CDR3 nucleotides are TGTGCCACCACGATGGGGTACGAGCAGTACTTC. The encoded protein is CATTMGYEQYF.

This clonotype was seen repeatedly, ten times or more. The chain recombines TRBV9 with TRBJ2-2, with 11 bases aligning to TRBD2. The CDR3 covers 16 residues. Per the germline V gene, CDR1 is SGDLS and CDR2 is YYNGEE. The V segment lost 4 bases and the J segment 1 base; nucleotides outside the gene matches: 3. DNA for the CDR3: TGTGCCAGCAGCTCCCTAGCGGGAGGGAACACCGGGGAGCTGTTTTTT. Amino acid sequence: CASSSLAGGNTGELFF. The complete variable domain, with remaining parts taken from reference TRBV9 and TRBJ2-2, reads DSGVTQTPKHLITATGQRVTLRCSPRSGDLSVYWYQQSLDQGLQFLIQYYNGEERAKGNILERFSAQQFPDLHSELNLSSLELGDSALYFCASSSLAGGNTGELFFGEGSRLTVL.

At least ten counts were recorded for this clonotype. J is TRBJ1-4 and V is TRBV2; 8 bases line up with TRBD1. The CDR3 loop spans 17 amino acids. The V gene end was trimmed by 5 bases and the J gene end by 0 bases; junction bases not matched to a gene: 8. In germline, CDR1 is SNHLY, CDR2 FYNNEI. The CDR3 region has the DNA TGTGCCAGCAGTCCCGGGACAGGATATGCAACTAATGAAAAACTGTTTTTT. It yields the protein CASSPGTGYATNEKLFF.

This clonotype was recorded at least ten times. The CDR3: CASSPFVAGNEQYF. CDR3 DNA sequence: TGTGCCAGCAGCCCTTTTGTAGCGGGAAACGAGCAGTACTTC. The rearrangement links TRBV2 to TRBJ2-7; 8 nucleotides align to TRBD2. Germline V gene data show CDR1 as SNHLY and CDR2 as FYNNEI. V dropped 6 bases and J dropped 5; count of bases not matched to a gene: 9. The CDR3 has 14 amino acids.

This clonotype appeared many times. The rearrangement links TRBV20-1 to TRBJ2-4; tentatively, D is TRBD1 (6 bases). The V gene lost 6 bases and the J gene lost 7 bases, with 16 bases spanning the gap. The germline gives CDR1 DFQATT, CDR2 SNEGSKA (reference sequence). This CDR3 contains 13 residues. DNA of the CDR3: TGCAGTGCCCAACAGGGTGTCGGTAACATTCAGTACTTC. This encodes CSAQQGVGNIQYF.

This clonotype came up a few times. The DNA for the CDR3 is TGTGCCAGCAGCCCCGACAGGGGAAATGCTAACTATGGCTACACCTTC. This gives the protein CASSPDRGNANYGYTF. The V call is TRBV5-6, the J call TRBJ1-2; 8 nucleotides agree with TRBD1. The germline V gene has CDR1 SGHDT and CDR2 YYEEEE. This CDR3 region has 16 residues. Trimming removed 4 bases from V and 0 bases from J; junction bases left unmatched: 8.

Ten or more counts support this clonotype. The genes are TRBV28 and TRBJ2-2, with a possible D match to TRBD2 (5 bases). V lost 1 base and J 1 base, leaving 10 bases between the germline ends. Germline loops: CDR1 MDHEN, CDR2 SYDVKM. The CDR3 loop spans 16 amino acids. Here the CDR3 DNA reads TGTGCCAGCAGTTTATTTAGAGAGGGGAACACCGGGGAGCTGTTTTTT. It is translated as CASSLFREGNTGELFF.

This clonotype has ten or more counts. V and J are TRBV29-1 and TRBJ1-1; D possibly corresponds to TRBD1 (5 bases). Germline lookup yields CDR1 SQVTM and CDR2 ANQGSEA. V gave up 3 bases and J gave up 0 bases, with 14 bases separating them. The length of the CDR3 is 15 residues. CDR3 nucleotides: TGCAGCGTTGATCTTGCCGGGACGGTGAACACTGAAGCTTTCTTT. Protein sequence: CSVDLAGTVNTEAFF.

The sample holds many counts of this clonotype. This chain joins TRBV6-1 and TRBJ1-2; no definite D call. Between the trimmed V and J ends, which lost 3 bases and 4 bases, there was a span of 12 bases. The CDR3 extends over 14 amino acids. Germline-derived CDR1 and CDR2 are MNHNS and SASEGT. Written as DNA, the CDR3 is TGTGCCAGCAGTGATGTCCCTCCAAGCTATGGCTACACCTTC. Protein: CASSDVPPSYGYTF.

There are many counts of this clonotype. The rearrangement joins TRBV6-2 or TRBV6-3 to TRBJ2-7; D assignment may be TRBD1 or TRBD2 (7 bases each). This CDR3 contains 16 residues. V was cut by 6 bases and J by 2 bases, with 20 bases left in between. Germline CDR1 reads MNHEY; CDR2 reads SVGEGT. In nucleotides, the CDR3 is TGTGCCAGCAGACACCTCACAGGGGAGGGACCCTACGAGCAGTACTTC. It encodes CASRHLTGEGPYEQYF.

This chain links TRBV12-3 or TRBV12-4 with TRBJ1-1; no definite D call. The V end was cut by 6 bases, the J end by 3 bases, with 17 bases between. This CDR3 has 15 amino acids. CDR3 DNA: TGTGCCAGCAGGCCTCCCGGGCCGACGGACACTGAAGCTTTCTTT. Translated, it gives CASRPPGPTDTEAFF.

Many counts were recorded for this clonotype. This chain uses TRBV28 with TRBJ2-3; D may be TRBD2 (6 bases). Germline V lookup: CDR1 MDHEN, CDR2 SYDVKM. CDR3 length equals 13 residues. V was pared by 7 bases and J by 1 base, with 9 bases between. DNA of the CDR3: TGTGCCAGCACTATAGCGGGCACAGATACGCAGTATTTT. Protein product: CASTIAGTDTQYF.

This clonotype was counted ten times or more. The chain has TRBV18 and TRBJ2-7; 9 bases match TRBD1. J was trimmed by 3 bases and V by 4 bases; bases with no gene match: 4. CDR3 length equals 14 residues. Germline V CDR1 and CDR2: KGHSH, LQKENI. The CDR3 nucleotides read TGTGCCAGCTCACGGTCGGGACAGGGCTACGAGCAGTACTTC. It translates to CASSRSGQGYEQYF. The whole variable domain, remainder taken from reference TRBV18 and TRBJ2-7, is NAGVMQNPRHLVRRRGQEARLRCSPMKGHSHVYWYRQLPEEGLKFMVYLQKENIIDESGMPKERFSAEFPKEGPSILRIQQVVRGDSAAYFCASSRSGQGYEQYFGPGTRLTVT.

V is TRBV6-5 and J is TRBJ1-6, with 8 bases matching TRBD1. The CDR3 covers 15 residues. Unmatched junction bases numbered 4, after V lost 0 bases and J lost 9 bases. Germline-derived CDR1 and CDR2 are MNHEY and SVGAGI. The CDR3 coding sequence is TGTGCCAGCAGTTACTCGGACAGGGCGGCTTCACCCCTCCACTTT. Protein sequence: CASSYSDRAASPLHF.